These 16 T cell receptor beta chains share one sample of origin, sequenced in a study of T cell responses to AZD1222 COVID-19 vaccine. Produced via immunoSEQ multiplex PCR; TCRdb's table is partial and in-frame only. Among roughly 99,000 clones listed, 80% to 95% were seen once. The sample was peripheral blood, taken 28 days after the second AZD1222 dose. Receptors were obtained from an adult who received the AZD1222 COVID-19 vaccine.

The chain combines TRBV28 with TRBJ1-1, with TRBD1 as a possible D gene (5 bases). V shed 3 bases and J shed 6 bases, with 11 bases lying between them. Germline-derived CDR1 and CDR2 are MDHEN and SYDVKM. This CDR3 has 13 amino acids. CDR3 DNA: TGTGCCAGCAGTTTCCTCGGACATTCTGAAGCTTTCTTT. It translates to CASSFLGHSEAFF.

The chain recombines TRBV10-3 with TRBJ1-1; D possibly corresponds to TRBD1 (5 bases). The CDR3 has 14 residues. The germline V gene encodes CDR1 ENHRY and CDR2 SYGVKD. Trimming stripped 3 bases from V and 5 bases from J, with 13 bases between. For the CDR3, the DNA is TGTGCCATCAGTGACCAGGGCATTAAAACTGAAGCTTTCTTT. Translating it yields CAISDQGIKTEAFF.

The J gene is TRBJ2-3, the V gene TRBV19; the D gene is possibly TRBD2 (7 bases). Trimming left V 9 bases short and J 2 bases short, with 30 bases between. Germline lookup yields CDR1 LNHDA and CDR2 SQIVND (reference sequence). The CDR3 consists of 19 residues. CDR3 residues: CASPLWRSGGRSYTDTQYF. Here the CDR3 DNA reads TGTGCCAGCCCCTTGTGGAGGTCGGGGGGCCGCTCGTACACAGATACGCAGTATTTT.

This chain connects TRBV5-4 to TRBJ1-2; unclear D gene. This CDR3 spans 13 amino acids. CDR1 and CDR2 from the germline V gene are SGHNT and YYREEE (reference sequence). Between the trimmed V and J ends, which lost 1 base and 7 bases, there was a span of 11 bases. For the CDR3, the DNA is TGTGCCAGCAGCTTGCGAACAGTGCCTGGCTACACCTTC. Translated: CASSLRTVPGYTF. Using reference TRBV5-4 and TRBJ1-2 for the parts outside the CDR3, the full variable domain is ETGVTQSPTHLIKTRGQQVTLRCSSQSGHNTVSWYQQALGQGPQFIFQYYREEENGRGNFPPRFSGLQFPNYSSELNVNALELDDSALYLCASSLRTVPGYTFGSGTRLTVV.

This clone was detected only once. The rearrangement uses TRBV11-2 and TRBJ2-7, with TRBD1 identical over 7 bases. This CDR3 is 16 amino acids long. V lost 1 base to trimming and J lost 2 bases; unmatched junction nucleotides: 8. Germline CDR1 is SGHAT and CDR2 is FQNNGV. Here the CDR3 reads CASSLGGTALTYEQYF. The CDR3 DNA follows: TGTGCCAGCAGCTTAGGGGGGACAGCTCTGACCTACGAGCAGTACTTC.

The chain is built from TRBV5-4 and TRBJ1-3; D call uncertain. The length of the CDR3 is 18 residues. Germline V lookup: CDR1 SGHNT, CDR2 YYREEE (reference sequence). With 2 bases removed from V and 1 base from J, the gap between germline ends came to 19 bases. The CDR3 sequence: CASSFDPGRLASGNTIYF. CDR3 bases: TGTGCCAGCAGCTTCGATCCGGGTCGTCTAGCTTCTGGAAACACCATATATTTT.

The DNA for the CDR3 is TGTGCCAGCAGCTTAGTAGCCAGGGGGCTTGGCTACACCTTC. It encodes CASSLVARGLGYTF. The rearrangement uses TRBV11-2 and TRBJ1-2; 8 positions agree with TRBD1. CDR1 and CDR2 (germline): SGHAT, FQNNGV. This CDR3 has 14 residues. V lost 1 base and J lost 7; bases outside the gene matches: 5.

The rearrangement links TRBV9 to TRBJ1-6; D remains ambiguous. Germline lookup yields CDR1 SGDLS and CDR2 YYNGEE. The CDR3 is made up of 13 amino acids. V dropped 0 bases and J dropped 9 bases, with 7 bases sitting between them. The CDR3 region has the DNA TGTGCCAGCAGCGTAGATGAGGTTTCACCCCTCCACTTT. As protein: CASSVDEVSPLHF. The full variable domain, rest sourced from reference TRBV9 and TRBJ1-6, is DSGVTQTPKHLITATGQRVTLRCSPRSGDLSVYWYQQSLDQGLQFLIQYYNGEERAKGNILERFSAQQFPDLHSELNLSSLELGDSALYFCASSVDEVSPLHFGNGTRLTVT.

The chain recombines TRBV19 with TRBJ2-1; 7 bases align to TRBD1. There are 15 residues in the CDR3. Germline V gene data show CDR1 as LNHDA and CDR2 as SQIVND (reference sequence). V dropped 3 bases and J dropped 8; count of bases not matched to a gene: 10. DNA for the CDR3: TGTGCCAGTAGTATGTCCGAAGGGGGCGGGTATGAGCAGTTCTTC. Translating gives CASSMSEGGGYEQFF.

The chain carries TRBV6-1 and TRBJ1-5; 9 bases agree with TRBD1. Germline assignment: CDR1 MNHNS and CDR2 SASEGT. This CDR3 contains 15 residues. V shed 2 bases and J 4 bases; nucleotides not matched to a gene: 3. The CDR3 loop reads CASSETGGVNQPQHF. CDR3 coding DNA: TGTGCCAGCAGTGAAACAGGGGGCGTGAATCAGCCCCAGCATTTT.

This sequence joins TRBV28 and TRBJ1-2, with D uncertain. Per germline, CDR1 MDHEN and CDR2 SYDVKM. V was shortened by 4 bases and J by 0 bases, with 15 bases between the two germline ends. This CDR3 spans 16 amino acids. CDR3 sequence: CASSSIRQLPNYGYTF. The CDR3 nucleotides read TGTGCCAGCAGTTCAATCCGTCAATTGCCTAACTATGGCTACACCTTC.

The chain recombines TRBV19 with TRBJ2-7, with 10 bases that match TRBD1. Germline assignment: CDR1 LNHDA and CDR2 SQIVND (reference sequence). The CDR3 is 14 residues long. After removal of 6 bases from V and 3 bases from J, the junction contained 5 bases not matched to a gene. CDR3 sequence reads: CASSLRDRGYEQYF. The CDR3, as DNA: TGTGCCAGTAGCCTCCGGGACAGGGGCTACGAGCAGTACTTC.

The chain is built from TRBV2 and TRBJ2-5; D tentatively reads TRBD1 or TRBD2 (5 bases each). The CDR3 runs 13 residues. Trimming pared 7 bases from V and 1 base from J, leaving 10 bases between. Germline V gene sequence: CDR1 SNHLY, CDR2 FYNNEI. CDR3 nucleotide sequence: TGTGCCAGCAAGGGGACCATCCAAGAGACCCAGTACTTC. This codes for CASKGTIQETQYF.

The chain links TRBV5-6 to TRBJ2-3, with D uncertain. This CDR3 is built from 13 residues. The V end lost 0 bases, the J end lost 4 bases, and 6 bases lay between the germline ends. Germline CDR1 SGHDT, CDR2 YYEEEE. CDR3 nucleotides: TGTGCCAGCAGCTTGGGGTCGGCAGATACGCAGTATTTT. Its protein product is CASSLGSADTQYF.

The V gene is TRBV7-8, the J gene TRBJ2-1, with TRBD2 matching over 10 bases. CDR3 length: 14 residues. Trimming at V came to 7 bases and at J to 4 bases, leaving 4 bases not matched to a gene. Per the germline V gene, CDR1 is SGHVS and CDR2 is FQNEAQ. The CDR3, as DNA: TGTGCCAGCATCCGGACTAGCGGATACAATGAGCAGTTCTTC. Translation: CASIRTSGYNEQFF.

The V gene is TRBV4-1, the J gene TRBJ2-7; 7 nucleotides align to TRBD1. The CDR3 contains 15 residues. V dropped 2 bases and J dropped 1; count of bases not matched to a gene: 5. Germline CDR1 is MGHRA and CDR2 is YSYEKL. CDR3 sequence reads: CASSQSEDRSYEQYF. DNA of the CDR3: TGCGCCAGCAGCCAAAGCGAGGACAGGTCCTACGAGCAGTACTTC.